A single TCR beta chain is shown here with its context. Its specificity is unknown. Looked up from germline, CDR1 is MNHEY and CDR2 is SVGAGI. Trimming removed 6 bases from V and 2 bases from J, with 11 bases in between. There are 15 residues in the CDR3. Reverse transcription of roughly 0.5 to 1 ug RNA used random hexamers. TCRdb itself ran the immunoSEQ multiplex PCR reads through MiXCR, one entry per CDR3 protein. The sample has under 95,000 distinct CDR3 sequences; just under 95% are singletons. The sample originates from a study of CD8 T cells in Susac syndrome. Whole-study context: Within the sequenced Susac syndrome patient group, more than 5 exhibited active disease and roughly 8 were in remission. General study findings and limits: The study admitted that it had a relatively small number of individuals in its TCR sequencing and HLA analysis.

The chain carries TRBV6-5 and TRBJ2-6, with D perhaps matching TRBD1 (6 bases). What was sequenced was CD4+ T cells from PBMCs. The clonotype comes from a human donor with Susac syndrome. Here the CDR3 reads CASSLPGAGANVLTF. In nucleotides, the CDR3 is TGTGCCAGCAGCCTGCCAGGGGCTGGGGCCAACGTCCTGACTTTC.